This TCR beta chain was identified during a study of Graves' ophthalmopathy and Graves' hyperthyroidism. The authors amplified TCR beta CDR3 regions from RNA transcripts. The library came from an HTBI-primed first-round RT-PCR and a second-round multiplex PCR. From the multiplex PCR reads, TCRdb called clonotypes with MiXCR, one entry per CDR3 protein. Here the sample spans 200,000 to 300,000 distinct CDR3 sequences, around 45% being singletons. The germline V and J ends were trimmed by 0 bases and 8 bases, with 11 bases remaining between them. Germline CDR1 is MGHRA and CDR2 is YSYEKL. The CDR3 is 15 residues long. This clonotype turned up a few times.

The J gene is TRBJ1-6, the V gene TRBV4-1; D ambiguous. The source is an adult man with Graves' ophthalmopathy. Sequencing was done on a sample of peripheral blood. CDR3: CASSQDRAGDSPLHF. The CDR3 DNA is TGCGCCAGCAGCCAAGATAGAGCGGGTGATTCACCCCTCCACTTT.